This T cell receptor beta chain appears in the sequencing data of a study of T cell repertoires in cytomegalovirus infection. Study findings and constraints: Carriage of CMV together with the relevant HLA was identifiable through cumulative public TCR beta family frequency.

Many counts were recorded for this clonotype. Antigen specificity is unknown. This CDR3 is 12 amino acids long. CDR1 and CDR2 (germline): SGHTA, FQGNSA. The germline V and J ends were trimmed by 5 bases and 7 bases, with 12 bases remaining between them. TCRdb processed the reads anew with MiXCR; each CDR3 protein has one entry. Of around 210,000 distinct CDR3 sequences in the sample, around 6.2% were seen once. Sequenced sample: PBMCs. The receptor's source is a human donor in good health (CMV status not recorded). Some clones in this sample may be carry-over from other donors' samples. The chain joins TRBV7-2 to TRBJ2-7, with TRBD1 as a possible D gene (6 bases). Here the CDR3 reads CASSPRDTEQYF. CDR3 nucleotides: TGTGCCAGCAGCCCCAGGGACACTGAGCAGTACTTC.